Below are 26 T cell receptor beta chains sequenced from a single sample in a study of blood T cell repertoires in COVID-19. Assay: immunoSEQ multiplex PCR; the TCRdb copy retains only in-frame clones and omits some. The sample yields 85,000 to 130,000 clones, 80% to 95% seen once. What was sequenced was peripheral blood. The source of these receptors is a man in his 70s with acute or convalescent COVID-19.

Only one count was recorded for this clone. This chain connects TRBV7-9 to TRBJ1-5; the D gene is possibly TRBD1 (5 bases). V gave up 5 bases and J gave up 9 bases, with 11 bases separating them. This CDR3 is built from 12 residues. CDR1 SEHNR and CDR2 FQNEAQ come from the germline V gene (reference sequence). CDR3 DNA sequence: TGTGCCAGCAGCACCGTTAGGGGGCCCCAGCATTTT. This translates into CASSTVRGPQHF.

The V and J genes are TRBV27 and TRBJ1-5, with 8 nucleotides matching TRBD1. The germline gives CDR1 MNHEY, CDR2 SMNVEV (reference sequence). The CDR3 runs 16 residues. V lost 1 base, J lost 4 bases, and 6 bases stayed unmatched. CDR3 protein: CASSLFGQGGNQPQHF. The CDR3 region has the DNA TGTGCCAGCAGTTTATTTGGACAGGGTGGGAATCAGCCCCAGCATTTT.

This chain uses TRBV30 with TRBJ2-6; D possibly corresponds to TRBD1 (5 bases). V lost 7 bases and J lost 3, with 13 bases in between. The CDR3 length is 14 residues. Germline loops: CDR1 GTSNPN, CDR2 SVGIG (reference sequence). This CDR3 reads CASFPGNGANVLTF. CDR3 nucleotide sequence: TGTGCCTCCTTTCCAGGGAATGGGGCCAACGTCCTGACTTTC.

Note on this clone: The missing conserved phenylalanine or tryptophan at the end of this CDR3 makes a read error likely. V usage is TRBV5-6 and J usage is TRBJ1-2; 7 positions agree with TRBD1. The CDR3 length is 15 residues. Trimming cost V 1 base and J 0 bases; bases outside gene matches: 3. Germline loops: CDR1 SGHDT, CDR2 YYEEEE. CDR3 sequence reads: CASSLLGQANYGYTL. The CDR3 DNA sequence: TGTGCCAGCAGCTTGCTTGGACAGGCTAACTATGGCTACACCCTC.

The rearrangement links TRBV28 to TRBJ2-3; 8 bases are shared with TRBD2. CDR1 and CDR2 from the germline V gene are MDHEN and SYDVKM. Trimming removed 6 bases from V and 6 bases from J; junction bases left unmatched: 5. There are 13 residues in the CDR3. For the CDR3, the DNA is TGTGCCAGCAGGACGGGGGGGATGGATACGCAGTATTTT. Translation gives CASRTGGMDTQYF.

This clone was found once. The V call is TRBV15, the J call TRBJ1-4, with 9 bases identical to TRBD1. Trimming removed 6 bases from V and 2 bases from J; junction bases left unmatched: 1. Germline lookup yields CDR1 LNHNV and CDR2 YYDKDF (reference sequence). This CDR3 has 14 residues. CDR3 nucleotides: TGTGCCACCAGTGACAGGGGGACTAATGAAAAACTGTTTTTT. Translating it yields CATSDRGTNEKLFF.

The genes are TRBV5-4 and TRBJ2-7; a weak D match, TRBD1 (6 bases). V was shortened by 4 bases and J by 5 bases, with 10 bases between the two germline ends. CDR1 and CDR2 (germline): SGHNT, YYREEE (reference sequence). The CDR3 totals 12 residues. CDR3 residues: CASSRGGDEQYF. The CDR3 nucleotides are TGTGCCAGCAGCCGAGGGGGTGACGAGCAGTACTTC.

J is TRBJ2-3 and V is TRBV11-2; 10 nucleotides match TRBD1. V was pared by 2 bases and J by 5 bases, with 7 bases of the junction left unmatched. This CDR3 has 16 amino acids. Germline loops: CDR1 SGHAT, CDR2 FQNNGV. The chain's CDR3 is CASSLRRQGAGDTQYF. In DNA, the CDR3 is TGTGCCAGCAGCTTACGGCGACAGGGGGCTGGAGATACGCAGTATTTT.

A single count supports this clone. The chain couples TRBV11-2 to TRBJ1-4; TRBD1 matches at 7 bases. CDR1 and CDR2 from the germline V gene are SGHAT and FQNNGV. The CDR3 totals 14 residues. V gave up 4 bases and J gave up 1 base; unmatched junction bases: 0. The CDR3 reads CASSYRGTNEKLFF. The CDR3 DNA follows: TGTGCCAGCAGCTACAGGGGAACTAATGAAAAACTGTTTTTT.

This clone has only one observation. This chain links TRBV5-6 with TRBJ1-1; D is perhaps TRBD1 (5 bases). Germline CDR1 and CDR2: SGHDT and YYEEEE. Trimming shortened V by 3 bases and J by 3 bases, and 15 bases separated the two germline ends. The CDR3 covers 15 residues. CDR3 protein: CASSSVRMGHTEAFF. The CDR3 DNA reads as TGTGCCAGCAGCTCCGTTCGGATGGGGCACACTGAAGCTTTCTTT.

J is TRBJ1-2 and V is TRBV4-1, with 7 bases lining up with TRBD1. V gave up 0 bases and J gave up 0 bases; unmatched junction bases: 7. The germline CDR1 and CDR2 sequences are MGHRA and YSYEKL. The CDR3 sequence is 17 residues long. For the CDR3, the DNA is TGCGCCAGCAGCCAAGAGAGGGGGCGGGACCCTAACTATGGCTACACCTTC. Translating it yields CASSQERGRDPNYGYTF.

V usage is TRBV19 and J usage is TRBJ2-1; D remains unclear. Per germline, CDR1 LNHDA and CDR2 SQIVND (reference sequence). This CDR3 has 14 amino acids. Trimming removed 2 bases at V and 9 bases at J, with 14 bases between. The DNA for the CDR3 is TGTGCCAGTAGTATACGGCCAGGCTCAGGTGAGCAGTTCTTC. Amino acid sequence: CASSIRPGSGEQFF.

The rearrangement uses TRBV6-6 and TRBJ2-1, with TRBD2 matching over 7 bases. The V and J ends lost 5 bases and 8 bases, in that order; junction bases with no gene match: 12. The CDR3 extends over 15 amino acids. The germline gives CDR1 MNHNY, CDR2 SVGAGI (reference sequence). The CDR3, as DNA: TGTGCCAGCAGTAACCGGGACTACGCGTTCCATGAGCAGTTCTTC. Translated: CASSNRDYAFHEQFF.

This clone was found once. The chain has TRBV2 and TRBJ1-5, with D possibly matching TRBD1 (6 bases). Germline V lookup: CDR1 SNHLY, CDR2 FYNNEI. V was cut by 6 bases and J by 11 bases, with 17 bases left in between. The CDR3 sequence is 13 residues long. The CDR3 coding sequence is TGTGCCAGCAGGCCTTGGACAGCCACATCCCAGCATTTT. This codes for CASRPWTATSQHF.

The V gene is TRBV5-1, the J gene TRBJ2-3; 7 nucleotides align to TRBD2. The J segment lost 0 bases and the V segment lost 4 bases, leaving 5 bases of the junction unmatched. The CDR3 extends over 15 amino acids. Germline loops: CDR1 SGHRS, CDR2 YFSETQ. The CDR3 DNA sequence: TGCGCCAGCAGCGCCCGGGGGGAAAGCACAGATACGCAGTATTTT. Translated: CASSARGESTDTQYF.

This chain connects TRBV6-5 to TRBJ1-2; no clear D gene. CDR1 is MNHEY and CDR2 is SVGAGI in the germline V gene. With 7 bases removed from V and 4 bases from J, the gap between germline ends came to 13 bases. CDR3 length equals 13 residues. In DNA, the CDR3 is TGTGCCAGCACCACGGTGCTTAGCTATGGCTACACCTTC. Its protein is CASTTVLSYGYTF.

V gene TRBV27 combines with J gene TRBJ2-3; D remains ambiguous. Trimming pared 5 bases from V and 0 bases from J, leaving 12 bases between. The CDR3 is 15 residues long. Germline CDR1 reads MNHEY; CDR2 reads SMNVEV (reference sequence). DNA for the CDR3: TGTGCCAGCAGTCCCCGGTACTTTAGCACAGATACGCAGTATTTT. It specifies CASSPRYFSTDTQYF.

The chain is built from TRBV5-5 and TRBJ1-2; TRBD1 agrees at 8 bases. The CDR3 sequence is 16 residues long. J lost 0 bases, V lost 5 bases, and 9 bases had no gene match. Germline V gene lookup returns CDR1 SGHKS and CDR2 YYEKEE (reference sequence). For the CDR3, the DNA is TGTGCCAGCAGGGGACAGGCAGAATTAGCTAACTATGGCTACACCTTC. This translates into CASRGQAELANYGYTF. The full variable domain, rest sourced from reference TRBV5-5 and TRBJ1-2, is DAGVTQSPTHLIKTRGQQVTLRCSPISGHKSVSWYQQVLGQGPQFIFQYYEKEERGRGNFPDRFSARQFPNYSSELNVNALLLGDSALYLCASRGQAELANYGYTFGSGTRLTVV.

This clone has just one count. One end of the junction is discordant with germline, which a read error may explain. The chain recombines TRBV28 with TRBJ2-2; D is possibly TRBD1 (5 bases). This CDR3 has 14 amino acids. Germline V gene data show CDR1 as MDHEN and CDR2 as SYDVKM. The CDR3 sequence is CASSLTPGTGELFF. CDR3 DNA: TGTGCCAGTAGTTTGACCCCAGGGACCGGGGAGCTGTTTTTT.

The chain is built from TRBV6-5 and TRBJ1-6, with TRBD1 matching 7 bases. The V and J ends lost 10 bases and 8 bases, in that order; junction bases with no gene match: 14. Per the germline V gene, CDR1 is MNHEY and CDR2 is SVGAGI. The CDR3 loop spans 15 amino acids. The DNA for the CDR3 is TGTGCCATCCCTAACGCCGGGACAGCTGATTCACCCCTCCACTTT. It is translated as CAIPNAGTADSPLHF.

V is TRBV5-5 and J is TRBJ1-6, with TRBD1 identical over 8 bases. This CDR3 has 15 residues. CDR1 is SGHKS and CDR2 is YYEKEE in the germline V gene (reference sequence). J was trimmed by 14 bases and V by 4 bases; bases with no gene match: 14. CDR3 DNA sequence: TGTGCCAGCAGCACTGGTGGGACAGGACGTTTAGCCCTCCACTTT. Encoded protein: CASSTGGTGRLALHF. Full variable domain (missing parts from reference TRBV5-5 and TRBJ1-6): DAGVTQSPTHLIKTRGQQVTLRCSPISGHKSVSWYQQVLGQGPQFIFQYYEKEERGRGNFPDRFSARQFPNYSSELNVNALLLGDSALYLCASSTGGTGRLALHFGNGTRLTVT.

The V and J genes are TRBV11-1 and TRBJ2-2; maybe TRBD2 (6 bases). This CDR3 region has 16 residues. Trimming stripped 2 bases from V and 3 bases from J, with 13 bases between. Germline CDR1 is SGHAT and CDR2 is FQDESV (reference sequence). CDR3 sequence: CASSLKWEAYTGELFF. CDR3 sequence (DNA): TGTGCCAGCAGCTTAAAGTGGGAGGCTTACACCGGGGAGCTGTTTTTT.

This rearrangement joins TRBV12-3 or TRBV12-4 to TRBJ2-1, with a possible D match to TRBD1 (6 bases). The CDR3 contains 13 residues. Deletions cut 4 bases from V and 10 bases from J, with 14 bases between. CDR3 sequence (DNA): TGTGCCAGCAGTTACAGGGAAGGGGACGAGCAGTTCTTC. Amino acids: CASSYREGDEQFF.

The chain links TRBV12-3 or TRBV12-4 to TRBJ1-1, with 8 bases matching TRBD1. The CDR3 spans 12 residues. V lost 3 bases, J lost 11 bases, and 5 bases stayed unmatched. The CDR3 here is CASSFTDREAFF. CDR3 DNA sequence: TGTGCCAGCAGTTTTACGGACAGGGAGGCTTTCTTT.

V usage is TRBV18 and J usage is TRBJ1-2; D perhaps matches TRBD1 (5 bases). The CDR3 length is 15 residues. The V end was cut by 1 base, the J end by 6 bases, with 15 bases between. CDR1 and CDR2 (germline): KGHSH, LQKENI. CDR3 protein: CASSPLAREGNGYTF. The CDR3 DNA reads TGTGCCAGCTCACCACTTGCCAGGGAGGGCAATGGCTACACCTTC.

The chain has TRBV28 and TRBJ2-7; 9 nucleotides agree with TRBD2. The ends lost 3 bases at V and 4 bases at J; junction bases unmatched: 7. CDR1 and CDR2 (germline): MDHEN, SYDVKM. CDR3 size: 15 residues. In DNA form, the CDR3 reads TGTGCCAGCAGTTTTGGGCTAGCGGGAAGGTACGAGCAGTACTTC. Its translation: CASSFGLAGRYEQYF.